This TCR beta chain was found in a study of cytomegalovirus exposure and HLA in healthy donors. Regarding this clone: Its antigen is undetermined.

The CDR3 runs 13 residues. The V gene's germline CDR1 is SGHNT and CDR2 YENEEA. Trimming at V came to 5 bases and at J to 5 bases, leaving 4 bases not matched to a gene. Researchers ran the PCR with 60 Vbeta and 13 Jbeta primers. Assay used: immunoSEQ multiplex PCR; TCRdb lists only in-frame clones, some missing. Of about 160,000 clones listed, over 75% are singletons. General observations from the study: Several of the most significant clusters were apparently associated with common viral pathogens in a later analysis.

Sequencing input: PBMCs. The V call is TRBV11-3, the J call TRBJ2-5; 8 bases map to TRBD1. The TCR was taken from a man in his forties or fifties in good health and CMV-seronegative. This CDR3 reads CASSGTGGETQYF. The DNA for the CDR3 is TGTGCCAGCAGCGGGACAGGCGGTGAGACCCAGTACTTC.